The text below deals with one TCR beta chain. The data were taken from a study of CD8 T cells in ankylosing spondylitis. Using its own MiXCR run on the 5' RACE reads, TCRdb lists one record per CDR3 protein. The data contain tens of thousands of distinct CDR3 sequences, 27% of them singletons. V shed 5 bases, J shed 5 bases, and the junction held 3 bases outside the gene matches. The CDR3 sequence is 13 residues long. Germline CDR1 SEHNR, CDR2 FQNEAQ (reference sequence). This receptor was obtained from a male donor with ankylosing spondylitis or in good health (not recorded which). Material for sequencing was blood, either unsorted or a sorted T cell fraction (not recorded which). The J gene is TRBJ2-1, the V gene TRBV7-9; 7 nucleotides match TRBD1. Here the CDR3 DNA reads TGTGCCAGCAGCCTGGGGACAGACAATGAGCAGTTCTTC. Amino acids: CASSLGTDNEQFF.